This T cell receptor beta chain was identified in a study of Graves' ophthalmopathy and Graves' hyperthyroidism. CDR3 regions of TCR beta were amplified from RNA transcripts. HTBI primers served in a first-round RT-PCR, which a second-round multiplex PCR followed. MiXCR, run by TCRdb on the multiplex PCR reads, gives a single entry per CDR3 protein. Seen here are around 1.1 million distinct CDR3 sequences, 35% to 40% observed once, and the top ten hold approximately 10%. In this sample, this clonotype turned up many times. The sample was peripheral blood or thyroid tissue (not recorded which). The TCR originated in an adult man with Graves' hyperthyroidism.

The CDR3 nucleotides are TGTGCCAGCAGTCCCACCGGGACAGGGTGGGAGACCCAGTACTTC. It codes for CASSPTGTGWETQYF. V and J are TRBV6-5 and TRBJ2-5; 9 bases agree with TRBD1. The V gene's germline CDR1 is MNHEY and CDR2 SVGAGI. This CDR3 is 15 amino acids long. The V and J ends lost 5 bases and 5 bases, in that order; junction bases with no gene match: 9.